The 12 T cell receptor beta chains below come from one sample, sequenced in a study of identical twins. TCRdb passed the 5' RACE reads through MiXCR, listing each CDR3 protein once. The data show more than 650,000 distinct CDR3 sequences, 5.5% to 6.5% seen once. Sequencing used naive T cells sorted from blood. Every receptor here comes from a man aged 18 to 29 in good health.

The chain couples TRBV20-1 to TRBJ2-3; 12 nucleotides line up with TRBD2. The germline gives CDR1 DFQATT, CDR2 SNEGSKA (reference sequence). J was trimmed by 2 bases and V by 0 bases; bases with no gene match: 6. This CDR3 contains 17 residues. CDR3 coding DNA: TGCAGTGCTAGAGACCCAAGACTAGCGGGAGTCACAGATACGCAGTATTTT. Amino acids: CSARDPRLAGVTDTQYF.

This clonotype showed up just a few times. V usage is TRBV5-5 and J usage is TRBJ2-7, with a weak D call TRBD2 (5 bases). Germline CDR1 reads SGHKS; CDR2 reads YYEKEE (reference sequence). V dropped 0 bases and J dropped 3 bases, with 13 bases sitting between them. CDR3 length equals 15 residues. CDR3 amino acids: CASSLGNSGDYEQYV. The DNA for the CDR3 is TGTGCCAGCAGCTTGGGGAATTCCGGGGACTACGAGCAGTACGTC.

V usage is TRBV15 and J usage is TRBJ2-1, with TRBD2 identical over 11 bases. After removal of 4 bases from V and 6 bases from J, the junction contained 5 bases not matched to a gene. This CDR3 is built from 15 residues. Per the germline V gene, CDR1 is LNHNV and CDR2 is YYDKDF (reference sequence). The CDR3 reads CATSTTSGSRNEQFF. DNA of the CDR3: TGTGCCACCAGCACTACTAGCGGGAGTCGCAATGAGCAGTTCTTC.

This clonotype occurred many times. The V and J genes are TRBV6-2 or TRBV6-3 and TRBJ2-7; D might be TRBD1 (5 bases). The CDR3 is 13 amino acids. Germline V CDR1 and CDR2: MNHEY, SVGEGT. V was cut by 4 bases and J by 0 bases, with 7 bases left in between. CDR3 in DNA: TGTGCCAGCAGTTCGACAGCCTCCTACGAGCAGTACGTC. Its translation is CASSSTASYEQYV.

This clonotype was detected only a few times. CDR3 protein: CSATPEATDTQYF. The CDR3 coding sequence is TGCAGTGCTACCCCGGAAGCGACAGATACGCAGTATTTT. This chain uses TRBV20-1 with TRBJ2-3; D gene uncertain. Per germline, CDR1 DFQATT and CDR2 SNEGSKA (reference sequence). Between the trimmed V and J ends, which lost 4 bases and 3 bases, there was a span of 11 bases. This CDR3 spans 13 amino acids.

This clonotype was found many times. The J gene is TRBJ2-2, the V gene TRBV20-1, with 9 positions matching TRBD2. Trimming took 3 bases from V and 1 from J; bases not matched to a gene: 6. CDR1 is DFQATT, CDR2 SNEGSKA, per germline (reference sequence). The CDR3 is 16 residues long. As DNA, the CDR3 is TGCAGTGCTAGGATCGCGGGAGGGGGGAACACCGGGGAGCTGTTTTTT. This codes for CSARIAGGGNTGELFF.

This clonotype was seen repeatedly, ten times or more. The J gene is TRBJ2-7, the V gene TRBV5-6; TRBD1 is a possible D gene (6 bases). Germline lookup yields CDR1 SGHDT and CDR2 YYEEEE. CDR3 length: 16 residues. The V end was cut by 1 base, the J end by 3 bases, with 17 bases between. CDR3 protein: CASSLTAQGTFYEQYV. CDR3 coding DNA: TGTGCCAGCAGCTTGACCGCGCAGGGGACATTCTACGAGCAGTACGTC.

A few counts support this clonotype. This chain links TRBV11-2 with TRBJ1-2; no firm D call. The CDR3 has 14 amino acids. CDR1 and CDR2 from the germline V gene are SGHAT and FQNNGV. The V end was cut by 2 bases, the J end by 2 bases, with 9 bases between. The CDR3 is CASSLIGRNYGYTF. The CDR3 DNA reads TGTGCCAGCAGCTTAATCGGGAGAAACTATGGCTACACCTTC.

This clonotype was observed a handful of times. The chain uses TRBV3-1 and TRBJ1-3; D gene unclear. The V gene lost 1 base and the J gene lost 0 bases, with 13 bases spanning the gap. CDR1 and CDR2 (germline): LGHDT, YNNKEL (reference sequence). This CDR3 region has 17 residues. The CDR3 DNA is TGTGCCAGCAGCCAAGGTAGCGGCATACTCTCTGGAAACACCATATATTTT. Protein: CASSQGSGILSGNTIYF.

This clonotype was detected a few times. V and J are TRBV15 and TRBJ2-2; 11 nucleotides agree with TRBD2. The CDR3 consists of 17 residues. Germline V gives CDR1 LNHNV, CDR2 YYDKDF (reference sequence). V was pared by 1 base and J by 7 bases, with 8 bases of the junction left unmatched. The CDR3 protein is CATSRAASGRSGGELFF. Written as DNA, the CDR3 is TGTGCCACCAGCAGAGCCGCTAGCGGGAGGTCGGGCGGGGAGCTGTTTTTT.

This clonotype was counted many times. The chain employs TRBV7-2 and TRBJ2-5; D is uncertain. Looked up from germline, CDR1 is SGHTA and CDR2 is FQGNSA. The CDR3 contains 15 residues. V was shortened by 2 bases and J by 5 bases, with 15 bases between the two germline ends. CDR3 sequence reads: CASSLRPSQGETQYF. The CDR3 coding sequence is TGTGCCAGCAGCTTACGGCCGAGCCAAGGGGAGACCCAGTACTTC.

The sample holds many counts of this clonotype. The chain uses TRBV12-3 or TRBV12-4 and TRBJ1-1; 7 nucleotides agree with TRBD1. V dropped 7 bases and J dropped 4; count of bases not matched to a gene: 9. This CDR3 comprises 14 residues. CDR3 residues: CASIQGGQITEAFF. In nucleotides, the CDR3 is TGTGCCAGCATCCAAGGGGGACAGATCACTGAAGCTTTCTTT.